Each of the 23 T cell receptor beta chains below was sequenced from the same sample in a study of PD-L1 blockade in urothelial cancer. Generated by immunoSEQ multiplex PCR, the TCRdb table keeps only in-frame clones and is missing some. The data contain 60,000 to 85,000 clones, 87% of them singletons. The source material was PBMCs, sampled around atezolizumab (anti-PD-L1) treatment. These receptor sequences come from a woman aged 70-85 years with urothelial cancer.

This clone showed up just once. This chain joins TRBV7-2 and TRBJ1-2, with a possible D match to TRBD1 (5 bases). V was trimmed by 2 bases and J by 2 bases, leaving 21 bases between them. The germline gives CDR1 SGHTA, CDR2 FQGNSA. There are 18 residues in the CDR3. DNA for the CDR3: TGTGCCAGCAGCTTATTCGGGAGCTTCGGGGGAAGGAACTATGGCTACACCTTC. Its protein product is CASSLFGSFGGRNYGYTF.

The CDR3 coding sequence is TGCAGCGTTGAAGACAGGGGACGCACCGGGGAGCTGTTTTTT. As protein: CSVEDRGRTGELFF. The chain has TRBV29-1 and TRBJ2-2; D possibly corresponds to TRBD1 (6 bases). The germline V and J ends were trimmed by 0 bases and 4 bases, with 9 bases remaining between them. Germline CDR1 reads SQVTM; CDR2 reads ANQGSEA. The CDR3 length is 14 residues.

The CDR3 reads CASSFGTGATKPEKLFF. CDR3 in DNA: TGTGCCAGTAGCTTCGGGACAGGTGCAACAAAGCCTGAAAAACTGTTTTTT. The V and J genes are TRBV19 and TRBJ1-4; 8 bases line up with TRBD1. The ends lost 6 bases at V and 7 bases at J; junction bases unmatched: 16. Per the germline V gene, CDR1 is LNHDA and CDR2 is SQIVND (reference sequence). CDR3 size: 17 residues.

This clone showed up just once. The chain couples TRBV7-8 to TRBJ2-7; possibly TRBD1 for D (5 bases). The V gene lost 0 bases and the J gene lost 3 bases, with 9 bases spanning the gap. The CDR3 sequence is 14 residues long. Germline V CDR1 and CDR2: SGHVS, FQNEAQ. The CDR3 sequence is CASSLAGQDYEQYF. CDR3 bases: TGTGCCAGCAGCTTAGCGGGGCAGGACTACGAGCAGTACTTC.

The rearrangement links TRBV5-8 to TRBJ2-2; 8 nucleotides match TRBD1. The germline V gene encodes CDR1 SGHTS and CDR2 YDEGEE. This CDR3 is built from 17 residues. J gave up 3 bases and V 0 bases, and 7 bases lay outside the gene matches. The CDR3 loop reads CASSLAPGTGYTGELFF. DNA of the CDR3: TGTGCCAGCAGCTTGGCTCCCGGGACAGGTTACACCGGGGAGCTGTTTTTT.

The chain employs TRBV30 and TRBJ2-3; possible D gene TRBD1, 7 bases. The V gene's germline CDR1 is GTSNPN and CDR2 SVGIG (reference sequence). There are 13 residues in the CDR3. V dropped 7 bases and J dropped 3 bases, with 14 bases sitting between them. CDR3 residues: CASGGKGTDTQYF. The DNA of the CDR3 is TGTGCCTCAGGGGGGAAGGGGACAGATACGCAGTATTTT.

The chain is built from TRBV6-6 and TRBJ2-7; the match to TRBD2 covers 9 bases. The CDR3 is made up of 16 amino acids. CDR1 and CDR2 from the germline V gene are MNHNY and SVGAGI (reference sequence). The V and J ends lost 0 bases and 5 bases, in that order; junction bases with no gene match: 8. The DNA of the CDR3 is TGTGCCAGCAGTTACTCGAGGTTGGCTAGCGGGGACGAGCAGTACTTC. Residues: CASSYSRLASGDEQYF.

This clone was picked up a small number of times. V usage is TRBV2 and J usage is TRBJ1-1, with TRBD1 as a possible D gene (5 bases). Trimming stripped 7 bases from V and 5 bases from J, with 17 bases between. This CDR3 comprises 14 residues. The germline gives CDR1 SNHLY, CDR2 FYNNEI. DNA for the CDR3: TGTGCCAGCATGGGGGACCTAGCGAAGACTGAAGCTTTCTTT. It encodes CASMGDLAKTEAFF. Variable domain in full (rest from reference TRBV2 and TRBJ1-1): EPEVTQTPSHQVTQMGQEVILRCVPISNHLYFYWYRQILGQKVEFLVSFYNNEISEKSEIFDDQFSVERPDGSNFTLKIRSTKLEDSAMYFCASMGDLAKTEAFFGQGTRLTVV.

This chain connects TRBV29-1 to TRBJ2-5; D unresolved. Germline V gene sequence: CDR1 SQVTM, CDR2 ANQGSEA. V dropped 1 base and J dropped 2 bases, with 2 bases sitting between them. This CDR3 is 11 amino acids long. The CDR3 is CSVEAQETQYF. CDR3 DNA sequence: TGCAGCGTTGAAGCACAAGAGACCCAGTACTTC.

This clone was seen a few times. The CDR3 loop is CSGREEAEPYTF. The CDR3 bases are TGCAGCGGGAGGGAAGAAGCCGAACCCTACACCTTC. The chain carries TRBV29-1 and TRBJ1-2; D is unclear. Per the germline V gene, CDR1 is SQVTM and CDR2 is ANQGSEA. The CDR3 spans 12 residues. With 7 bases removed from V and 10 bases from J, the gap between germline ends came to 19 bases.

V usage is TRBV30 and J usage is TRBJ2-7, with TRBD2 matching 16 bases. Looked up from germline, CDR1 is GTSNPN and CDR2 is SVGIG (reference sequence). Trimming took 1 base from V and 5 from J; bases not matched to a gene: 2. This CDR3 has 15 residues. The CDR3 DNA is TGTGCCTGGAGTGCCGGGACTAGCGGGAGGGACGAGCAGTACTTC. Its protein product is CAWSAGTSGRDEQYF.

This clone was seen a handful of times. This rearrangement joins TRBV7-9 to TRBJ1-2; D remains unclear. The V gene's germline CDR1 is SEHNR and CDR2 FQNEAQ (reference sequence). The V end lost 5 bases, the J end lost 3 bases, and 7 bases lay between the germline ends. This CDR3 comprises 12 residues. CDR3 region: CASSVGDYGYTF. CDR3 bases: TGTGCCAGCAGCGTGGGCGACTATGGCTACACCTTC.

This chain links TRBV6-6 with TRBJ2-2; TRBD1 is a possible D gene (8 bases). Trimming took 6 bases from V and 5 from J, leaving 13 bases between them. The CDR3 length is 14 residues. Germline V gene data show CDR1 as MNHNY and CDR2 as SVGAGI (reference sequence). Here the CDR3 DNA reads TGTGCCAGCAGCCTACAGGGGGGGACCGGGGAGCTGTTTTTT. Its protein product is CASSLQGGTGELFF.

This chain links TRBV7-2 with TRBJ2-2; 10 positions match TRBD1. Germline assignment: CDR1 SGHTA and CDR2 FQGNSA. The CDR3 is 17 residues long. V was pared by 5 bases and J by 4 bases, with 10 bases of the junction left unmatched. For the CDR3, the DNA is TGTGCCAGCAGCCCACTCCCGGGACAGGGGATCACCGGGGAGCTGTTTTTT. Protein: CASSPLPGQGITGELFF.

V and J are TRBV5-6 and TRBJ1-1; maybe TRBD1 (6 bases). There are 16 residues in the CDR3. V gave up 3 bases and J gave up 0 bases, with 15 bases separating them. Looked up from germline, CDR1 is SGHDT and CDR2 is YYEEEE. CDR3 region: CASSSGQIRLNTEAFF. The CDR3 DNA is TGTGCCAGCAGCTCCGGACAGATTAGGTTGAACACTGAAGCTTTCTTT.

V gene TRBV18 combines with J gene TRBJ2-1; D might be TRBD2 (5 bases). V was cut by 3 bases and J by 7 bases, with 13 bases left in between. The CDR3 loop spans 14 amino acids. Germline V lookup: CDR1 KGHSH, CDR2 LQKENI. CDR3 protein: CASSPGAVINEQFF. Written as DNA, the CDR3 is TGTGCCAGCTCACCCGGAGCGGTAATAAATGAGCAGTTCTTC.

This clone was picked up one time. The chain combines TRBV5-1 with TRBJ2-1; D might be TRBD2 (5 bases). This CDR3 has 15 residues. Per the germline V gene, CDR1 is SGHRS and CDR2 is YFSETQ. The V gene lost 2 bases and the J gene lost 9 bases, with 18 bases spanning the gap. The CDR3 nucleotides read TGCGCCAGCAGCTTCGTGGGAGAAATTCTCAGTGAGCAGTTCTTC. It translates to CASSFVGEILSEQFF.

V is TRBV10-3 and J is TRBJ2-7, with TRBD2 as a possible D gene (6 bases). Trimming stripped 2 bases from V and 3 bases from J, with 14 bases between. Germline assignment: CDR1 ENHRY and CDR2 SYGVKD. This CDR3 is built from 15 residues. CDR3 in amino acids: CAISETEGRIYEQYF. CDR3 nucleotides: TGTGCCATCAGTGAGACGGAGGGACGGATCTACGAGCAGTACTTC.

This chain joins TRBV7-3 and TRBJ2-7, with TRBD2 identical over 7 bases. With 2 bases clipped from V and 3 bases from J, the junction kept 1 base outside the gene matches. CDR1 is SGHTA and CDR2 is FQGTGA in the germline V gene. The CDR3 sequence is 13 residues long. DNA of the CDR3: TGTGCCAGCAGCTTACGGGGGGACTACGAGCAGTACTTC. Translated: CASSLRGDYEQYF.

The genes are TRBV27 and TRBJ1-4, with a tentative D call TRBD1 (5 bases). V lost 7 bases, J lost 11 bases, and 11 bases lay in between. This CDR3 region has 11 residues. Looked up from germline, CDR1 is MNHEY and CDR2 is SMNVEV (reference sequence). CDR3 residues: CASNWGRKLFF. CDR3 sequence (DNA): TGTGCCAGCAACTGGGGGAGGAAACTGTTTTTT. The entire variable domain, with the rest obtained from reference TRBV27 and TRBJ1-4, is as follows: EAQVTQNPRYLITVTGKKLTVTCSQNMNHEYMSWYRQDPGLGLRQIYYSMNVEVTDKGDVPEGYKVSRKEKRNFPLILESPSPNQTSLYFCASNWGRKLFFGSGTQLSVL.

The chain employs TRBV2 and TRBJ1-1; 7 bases fit TRBD1. The length of the CDR3 is 15 residues. Unmatched junction bases numbered 10, after V lost 6 bases and J lost 3 bases. CDR1 SNHLY and CDR2 FYNNEI come from the germline V gene. The CDR3, as DNA: TGTGCCAGCAGGGGACAGCCTACAGGCCACACTGAAGCTTTCTTT. The encoded protein is CASRGQPTGHTEAFF.

The chain couples TRBV29-1 to TRBJ1-2; D ambiguous. Trimming took off 2 bases at V and 4 bases at J, with 14 bases between the two ends. CDR1 is SQVTM, CDR2 ANQGSEA, per germline. The CDR3 has 14 residues. CDR3 sequence: CSVESGSPSYGYTF. The CDR3 coding sequence is TGCAGCGTTGAAAGCGGCAGCCCCTCCTATGGCTACACCTTC.

The rearrangement uses TRBV2 and TRBJ2-5, with D perhaps matching TRBD2 (5 bases). From germline, CDR1 is SNHLY and CDR2 FYNNEI. Trimming cost V 7 bases and J 1 base, with 16 bases left between them. The CDR3 totals 15 residues. The CDR3 here is CASKGRSGVQETQYF. As DNA, the CDR3 is TGTGCCAGCAAAGGAAGGAGCGGAGTCCAAGAGACCCAGTACTTC. The full variable domain, completed using reference TRBV2 and TRBJ2-5, is EPEVTQTPSHQVTQMGQEVILRCVPISNHLYFYWYRQILGQKVEFLVSFYNNEISEKSEIFDDQFSVERPDGSNFTLKIRSTKLEDSAMYFCASKGRSGVQETQYFGPGTRLLVL.